A single sample is the source of the 22 T cell receptor beta chains below, sequenced in a study of identical twins. TCRdb reprocessed the 5' RACE reads with MiXCR, giving one entry per CDR3 protein. The sample includes fewer than 650,000 distinct CDR3 sequences, about 7.6% of them seen just once. These data also formed part of another study, on yellow fever vaccine responses in identical twins.

The sequenced sample consisted of PBMCs. The receptors were sampled from a young woman in good health.

In its sample, this clonotype was seen many times. One end of the junction fails to match germline, which may point to a read error. The chain carries TRBV7-9 and TRBJ1-5, with unresolved D. Germline V CDR1 and CDR2: SEHNR, FQNEAQ (reference sequence). The CDR3 has 12 amino acids. DNA of the CDR3: TGCGCCAGCAGCTTGGACGGTCAGCCCCAGCATTTT. Its protein product is CASSLDGQPQHF.

This clonotype was seen a handful of times. The chain has TRBV29-1 and TRBJ1-1; D gene uncertain. Germline assignment: CDR1 SQVTM and CDR2 ANQGSEA. This CDR3 contains 14 residues. V was trimmed by 4 bases and J by 0 bases, leaving 12 bases between them. DNA for the CDR3: TGCAGCGTTGCCACCGGACGATTGAACACTGAAGCTTTCTTT. This encodes CSVATGRLNTEAFF.

This clonotype occurred a few times. The rearrangement joins TRBV4-1 to TRBJ2-5, with 9 positions matching TRBD1. The CDR3 has 15 residues. From germline, CDR1 is MGHRA and CDR2 YSYEKL. V was pared by 5 bases and J by 5 bases, with 9 bases of the junction left unmatched. For the CDR3, the DNA is TGCGCCAGCAGCACCCCCACAGGGGGCGATGAGACCCAGTACTTC. Translating gives CASSTPTGGDETQYF.

Ten or more counts support this clonotype. The chain carries TRBV5-1 and TRBJ2-2; D is unresolved. The germline V gene encodes CDR1 SGHRS and CDR2 YFSETQ. CDR3 length: 15 residues. V was shortened by 4 bases and J by 2 bases, with 12 bases between the two germline ends. DNA for the CDR3: TGCGCCAGCAGCCCACTGACGGGTAACACCGGGGAGCTGTTTTTT. This translates into CASSPLTGNTGELFF.

This clonotype occurred many times. CDR3 amino acids: CAISDPTGGSQPQHF. The CDR3 bases are TGTGCCATCAGTGACCCGACGGGGGGCAGTCAGCCCCAGCATTTT. The chain links TRBV10-3 to TRBJ1-5; tentative D call: TRBD1 (6 bases). Trimming left V 3 bases short and J 6 bases short, with 15 bases between. Germline CDR1 and CDR2: ENHRY and SYGVKD. The length of the CDR3 is 15 residues.

This clonotype was observed a few times. The rearrangement joins TRBV10-3 to TRBJ1-6; 9 bases match TRBD1. CDR3 size: 14 residues. Looked up from germline, CDR1 is ENHRY and CDR2 is SYGVKD. J gave up 5 bases and V 7 bases, and 3 bases lay outside the gene matches. The CDR3 region is CAITRDRDNSPLHF. Here the CDR3 DNA reads TGTGCCATCACCCGGGACAGGGATAATTCACCCCTCCACTTT.

A few counts support this clonotype. V usage is TRBV7-2 and J usage is TRBJ2-1; the match to TRBD2 covers 12 bases. Germline values: CDR1 SGHTA, CDR2 FQGNSA. The CDR3 runs to 17 residues. The ends lost 1 base at V and 10 bases at J; junction bases unmatched: 11. The CDR3 reads CASSLVSSGRAGPEQFF. The DNA of the CDR3 is TGTGCCAGCAGCTTAGTCTCTAGCGGGAGGGCCGGGCCCGAGCAGTTCTTC.

V is TRBV7-7 and J is TRBJ2-3; D not resolved. The germline CDR1 and CDR2 sequences are SSHAT and FNYEAQ (reference sequence). The CDR3 covers 9 residues. Trimming left V 10 bases short and J 4 bases short, with 3 bases between. The CDR3 DNA sequence: TGTGCCAAATCAGATACGCAGTATTTT. Its protein product is CAKSDTQYF.

This clonotype was picked up a small number of times. CDR3 coding DNA: TGTGCCAGCAGTCAGACCCCCAGGGGGGGCTATGGCTACACCTTC. Protein sequence: CASSQTPRGGYGYTF. The chain combines TRBV6-1 with TRBJ1-2; 7 bases align to TRBD1. The V gene's germline CDR1 is MNHNS and CDR2 SASEGT. V lost 5 bases to trimming and J lost 4 bases; unmatched junction nucleotides: 10. CDR3 length: 15 amino acids.

The genes are TRBV10-3 and TRBJ2-6; 8 nucleotides line up with TRBD1. The V gene's germline CDR1 is ENHRY and CDR2 SYGVKD. V trimming: 10 bases; J trimming: 4 bases; junction bases outside the gene matches: 9. The CDR3 has 15 amino acids. The CDR3: CATQTGAQGANVLTF. For the CDR3, the DNA is TGTGCCACCCAGACAGGGGCGCAGGGGGCCAACGTCCTGACTTTC.

This clonotype has only a few counts. The chain carries TRBV3-1 and TRBJ2-3, with D perhaps TRBD2 (5 bases). V was cut by 0 bases and J by 6 bases, with 13 bases left in between. Germline V gene sequence: CDR1 LGHDT, CDR2 YNNKEL (reference sequence). The CDR3 totals 15 residues. Here the CDR3 DNA reads TGTGCCAGCAGCCAAGATCAAGCGGCCGGGGATACGCAGTATTTT. It translates to CASSQDQAAGDTQYF.

The chain couples TRBV6-5 to TRBJ2-2; D gene uncertain. Trimming took off 2 bases at V and 9 bases at J, with 16 bases between the two ends. There are 15 residues in the CDR3. Looked up from germline, CDR1 is MNHEY and CDR2 is SVGAGI. CDR3 in DNA: TGTGCCAGCAGTTACCTCCTCTCGTCCTCCTGGGAGCTGTTTTTT. The encoded protein is CASSYLLSSSWELFF.

This clonotype was found many times. J is TRBJ2-1 and V is TRBV12-5; no definite D call. CDR1 LGHNT and CDR2 FRNRAP come from the germline V gene. This CDR3 spans 15 amino acids. V was trimmed by 2 bases and J by 5 bases, leaving 13 bases between them. Here the CDR3 reads CASGLSANSHNEQFF. For the CDR3, the DNA is TGTGCTAGTGGTTTGTCGGCAAACAGCCACAATGAGCAGTTCTTC.

This clonotype was seen ten or more times. The gene calls are TRBV12-3 or TRBV12-4 and TRBJ1-1, with D tentatively TRBD1 (5 bases). V shed 6 bases and J shed 8 bases, with 10 bases lying between them. The CDR3 is made up of 11 amino acids. This CDR3 reads CASRDKDEAFF. DNA for the CDR3: TGTGCCAGCAGGGACAAGGACGAAGCTTTCTTT.

This clonotype was counted ten times or more. The chain recombines TRBV20-1 with TRBJ1-2, with D perhaps matching TRBD1 (6 bases). Germline V gives CDR1 DFQATT, CDR2 SNEGSKA (reference sequence). The ends were cut back, 4 bases at V and 5 bases at J, with 11 bases in the middle. The CDR3 length is 12 residues. CDR3 sequence: CSAKGTSYGYTF. The CDR3, as DNA: TGCAGTGCTAAGGGGACATCATATGGCTACACCTTC.

CDR3 coding DNA: TGTGCCAGCAGCTTATTAGCAGGGGTTAGCAATCAGCCCCAGCATTTT. Encoded protein: CASSLLAGVSNQPQHF. V usage is TRBV7-2 and J usage is TRBJ1-5; a weak D match, TRBD1 (6 bases). The CDR3 runs to 16 residues. Germline-derived CDR1 and CDR2 are SGHTA and FQGNSA. The V end lost 2 bases, the J end lost 0 bases, and 11 bases lay between the germline ends. The full variable domain, its missing parts supplied by reference TRBV7-2 and TRBJ1-5, is GAGVSQSPSNKVTEKGKDVELRCDPISGHTALYWYRQSLGQGLEFLIYFQGNSAPDKSGLPSDRFSAERTGGSVSTLTIQRTQQEDSAVYLCASSLLAGVSNQPQHFGDGTRLSIL.

This clonotype has more than one count but fewer than ten. The V gene is TRBV15, the J gene TRBJ2-1; 11 bases are shared with TRBD2. V gave up 1 base and J gave up 7 bases; unmatched junction bases: 9. CDR1 and CDR2 from the germline V gene are LNHNV and YYDKDF (reference sequence). The CDR3 covers 17 residues. The CDR3 region is CATSRAAGASGRNEQFF. The CDR3 nucleotides read TGTGCCACCAGCAGAGCCGCCGGGGCTAGCGGGAGGAATGAGCAGTTCTTC.

There are a few counts of this clonotype. V usage is TRBV19 and J usage is TRBJ1-1, with a tentative D call TRBD1 (5 bases). The CDR3 is 13 amino acids. Looked up from germline, CDR1 is LNHDA and CDR2 is SQIVND (reference sequence). Trimming left V 3 bases short and J 6 bases short, with 11 bases between. DNA for the CDR3: TGTGCCAGTAGTATCGGGGGGTCAGCTGAAGCTTTCTTT. Protein sequence: CASSIGGSAEAFF.

At least ten counts were recorded for this clonotype. Written as DNA, the CDR3 is TGTGCCAGCAGTTTTGACAGGGTGGGAATCTACGAGCAGTACTTC. Translated: CASSFDRVGIYEQYF. The rearrangement links TRBV27 to TRBJ2-7, with TRBD1 matching over 7 bases. V dropped 3 bases and J dropped 3; count of bases not matched to a gene: 8. The V gene's germline CDR1 is MNHEY and CDR2 SMNVEV (reference sequence). The CDR3 has 15 amino acids.

On this clonotype: At one end the junction does not follow the germline gene, possibly because of a read error. This chain links TRBV9 with TRBJ2-1; D is ambiguous. From germline, CDR1 is SGDLS and CDR2 YYNGEE. The CDR3 runs 16 residues. The CDR3 loop reads CSSSVVPGGSYNEQFF. CDR3 coding DNA: TGTTCCAGCAGCGTAGTACCGGGTGGCTCCTACAATGAGCAGTTCTTC.

This sequence joins TRBV7-9 and TRBJ2-1; 7 nucleotides align to TRBD1. CDR3 length: 16 amino acids. Per germline, CDR1 SEHNR and CDR2 FQNEAQ (reference sequence). V shed 10 bases and J 1 base; nucleotides not matched to a gene: 13. In DNA, the CDR3 is TGTGCCACCACGATTCCCCAACAGGGGTCCTACAATGAGCAGTTCTTC. Translated: CATTIPQQGSYNEQFF. Full variable domain (rest looked up from reference TRBV7-9 and TRBJ2-1): DTGVSQNPRHKITKRGQNVTFRCDPISEHNRLYWYRQTLGQGPEFLTYFQNEAQLEKSRLLSDRFSAERPKGSFSTLEIQRTEQGDSAMYLCATTIPQQGSYNEQFFGPGTRLTVL.

The rearrangement uses TRBV7-2 and TRBJ2-5, with 11 bases identical to TRBD2. The germline V gene encodes CDR1 SGHTA and CDR2 FQGNSA. Trimming took 6 bases from V and 5 from J; bases not matched to a gene: 11. The CDR3 runs to 16 residues. Here the CDR3 reads CASRGLAVTGGETQYF. The CDR3 region has the DNA TGTGCCAGCAGGGGACTAGCGGTGACAGGAGGGGAGACCCAGTACTTC.